This T cell receptor beta chain was documented in a study of response to subunit inactivated influenza vaccine. Findings and caveats of the study: New T cells are recruited in small numbers by each seasonal influenza vaccination, according to the authors' suggestion.

TCRdb reprocessed the RT-PCR reads with MiXCR, giving one entry per CDR3 protein. The top ten hold about a tenth of the sample, which has roughly 790,000 distinct CDR3 sequences, approximately 22% seen once. This clonotype has more than one count but fewer than ten. Its target is not known. Trimming removed 1 base from V and 14 bases from J, with 14 bases in between. Germline V gene sequence: CDR1 SEHNR, CDR2 FQNEAQ (reference sequence). The CDR3 has 12 amino acids. The receptor was isolated from a man aged 50 or older who received an inactivated influenza vaccine. Sample: PBMCs from blood, taken less than 6 days after vaccination. The genes are TRBV7-9 and TRBJ1-1, with a weak D call TRBD1 (6 bases). The CDR3 coding sequence is TGTGCCAGCAGCTTAGAAACCGGGGGCGTCTTCTTT. Residues: CASSLETGGVFF.